The sample holds a few counts of the clone carrying this T cell receptor (beta chain). This sample was included in a study of Ad26.COV2.S vaccination and SARS-CoV-2 variants. V lost 3 bases to trimming and J lost 0 bases, with 11 bases between them. This CDR3 has 15 amino acids. Germline CDR1 and CDR2: MNHNY and SVGAGI (reference sequence). Treatment indicated: some 20 received Ad26.COV2.S at low or high dose, single or two shots; about five received placebo; per-sample allocation not given. Day 63 after the first vaccine or placebo injection was the time point for sampling. The donor was a Boston adult aged 18-55 years. Measured with immunoSEQ multiplex PCR; TCRdb has only the in-frame clones, and not every one. The table lists about 680,000 clones, more than 70% of them singletons.

Sequencing used peripheral blood, obtained in a trial of Ad26.COV2.S vaccine versus placebo. This TCR was recovered from a person between 18 and 65 years old who received the Ad26.COV2.S COVID-19 vaccine or a placebo. The chain couples TRBV6-6 to TRBJ1-1; a weak D match, TRBD1 (5 bases). The CDR3 sequence is CASSYQRGVNTEAFF. The CDR3 region has the DNA TGTGCCAGCAGTTATCAGAGAGGGGTGAACACTGAAGCTTTCTTT.